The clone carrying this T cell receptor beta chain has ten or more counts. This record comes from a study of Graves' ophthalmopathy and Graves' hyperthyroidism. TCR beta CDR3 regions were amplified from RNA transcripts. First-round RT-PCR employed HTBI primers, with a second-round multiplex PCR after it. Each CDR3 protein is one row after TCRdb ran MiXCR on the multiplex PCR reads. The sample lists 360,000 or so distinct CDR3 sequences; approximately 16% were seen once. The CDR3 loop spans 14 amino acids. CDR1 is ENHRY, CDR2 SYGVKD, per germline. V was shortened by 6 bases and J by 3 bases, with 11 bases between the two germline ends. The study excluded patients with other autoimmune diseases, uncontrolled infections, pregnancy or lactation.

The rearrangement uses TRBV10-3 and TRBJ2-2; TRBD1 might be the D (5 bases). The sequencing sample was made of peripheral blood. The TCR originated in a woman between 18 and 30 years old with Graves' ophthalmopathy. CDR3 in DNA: TGTGCCATCAGCCCAGGGCGCGACACCGGGGAGCTGTTTTTT. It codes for CAISPGRDTGELFF.